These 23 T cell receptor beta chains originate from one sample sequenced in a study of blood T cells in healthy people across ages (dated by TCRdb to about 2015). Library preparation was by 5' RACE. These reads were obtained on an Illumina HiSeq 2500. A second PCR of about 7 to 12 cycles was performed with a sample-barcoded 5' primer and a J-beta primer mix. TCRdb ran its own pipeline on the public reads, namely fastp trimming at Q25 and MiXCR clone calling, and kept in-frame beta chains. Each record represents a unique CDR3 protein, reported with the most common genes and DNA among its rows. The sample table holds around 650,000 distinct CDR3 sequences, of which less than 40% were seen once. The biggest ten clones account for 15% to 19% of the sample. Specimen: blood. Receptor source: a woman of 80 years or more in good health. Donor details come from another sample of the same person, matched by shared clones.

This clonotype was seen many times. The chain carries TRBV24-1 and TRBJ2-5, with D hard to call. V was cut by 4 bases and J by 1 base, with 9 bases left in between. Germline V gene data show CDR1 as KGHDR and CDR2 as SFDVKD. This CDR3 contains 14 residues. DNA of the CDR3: TGTGCCACCAGTGAGCCGACAACCCAAGAGACCCAGTACTTC. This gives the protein CATSEPTTQETQYF.

In nucleotides, the CDR3 is TGCAGTGCTCCTGACCTACTCGGAACTAATGAAAAACTGTTTTTT. Residues: CSAPDLLGTNEKLFF. The chain uses TRBV20-1 and TRBJ1-4; no clear D. Between the trimmed V and J ends, which lost 5 bases and 1 base, there was a span of 14 bases. This CDR3 is 15 amino acids long. In germline, CDR1 is DFQATT, CDR2 SNEGSKA (reference sequence).

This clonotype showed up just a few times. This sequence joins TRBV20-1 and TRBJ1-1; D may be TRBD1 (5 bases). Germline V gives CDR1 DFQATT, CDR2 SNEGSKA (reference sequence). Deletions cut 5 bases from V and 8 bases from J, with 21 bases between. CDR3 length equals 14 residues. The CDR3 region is CSAPLLDRTREAFF. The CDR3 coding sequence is TGCAGTGCTCCCCTTCTAGACAGAACCAGAGAAGCTTTCTTT.

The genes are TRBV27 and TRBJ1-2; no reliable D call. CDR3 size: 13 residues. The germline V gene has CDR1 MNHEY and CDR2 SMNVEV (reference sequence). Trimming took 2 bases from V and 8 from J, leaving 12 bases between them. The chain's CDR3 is CASSLRGRAGYTF. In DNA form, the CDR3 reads TGTGCCAGCAGTTTACGAGGGAGGGCCGGCTACACCTTC.

The DNA of the CDR3 is TGTGCCAGCAGTTACTCTCCCCTGGGACGCGAAAAACTGTTTTTT. Amino acid sequence: CASSYSPLGREKLFF. The V gene is TRBV6-5, the J gene TRBJ1-4; D is possibly TRBD1 (5 bases). CDR3 length: 15 residues. The germline gives CDR1 MNHEY, CDR2 SVGAGI. Trimming stripped 0 bases from V and 8 bases from J, with 13 bases between.

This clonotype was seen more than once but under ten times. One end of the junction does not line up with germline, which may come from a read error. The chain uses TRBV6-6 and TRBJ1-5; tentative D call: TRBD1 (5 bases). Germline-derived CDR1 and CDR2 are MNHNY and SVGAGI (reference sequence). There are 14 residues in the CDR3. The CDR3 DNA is TGTGCCGGCAGCGAAGTTGGGGGGAATCAGCCCCAGCATTTT. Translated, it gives CAGSEVGGNQPQHF.

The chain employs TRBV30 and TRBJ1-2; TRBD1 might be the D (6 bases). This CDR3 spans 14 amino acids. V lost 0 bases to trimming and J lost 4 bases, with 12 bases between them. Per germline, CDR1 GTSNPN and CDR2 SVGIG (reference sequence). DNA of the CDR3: TGTGCCTGGAGTGTACCGGGGGGCGTCTATGGCTACACCTTC. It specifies CAWSVPGGVYGYTF. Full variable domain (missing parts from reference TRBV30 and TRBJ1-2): SQTIHQWPATLVQPVGSPLSLECTVEGTSNPNLYWYRQAAGRGLQLLFYSVGIGQISSEVPQNLSASRPQDRQFILSSKKLLLSDSGFYLCAWSVPGGVYGYTFGSGTRLTVV.

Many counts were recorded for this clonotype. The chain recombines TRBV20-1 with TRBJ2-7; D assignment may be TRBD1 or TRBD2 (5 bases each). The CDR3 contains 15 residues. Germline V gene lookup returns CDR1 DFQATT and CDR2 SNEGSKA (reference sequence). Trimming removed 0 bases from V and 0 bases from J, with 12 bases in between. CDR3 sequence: CSAREMRGFSYEQYF. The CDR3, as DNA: TGCAGTGCTAGAGAAATGAGGGGATTCTCCTACGAGCAGTACTTC.

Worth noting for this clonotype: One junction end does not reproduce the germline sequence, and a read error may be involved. CDR3 nucleotides: TGCGCCAGCAGCCAAGATAAGGGGATTAATGAAAAACGGTTTTTT. Its translation: CASSQDKGINEKRFF. This chain joins TRBV4-1 and TRBJ1-4, with TRBD1 as a possible D gene (5 bases). Germline V CDR1 and CDR2: MGHRA, YSYEKL. This CDR3 region has 15 residues.

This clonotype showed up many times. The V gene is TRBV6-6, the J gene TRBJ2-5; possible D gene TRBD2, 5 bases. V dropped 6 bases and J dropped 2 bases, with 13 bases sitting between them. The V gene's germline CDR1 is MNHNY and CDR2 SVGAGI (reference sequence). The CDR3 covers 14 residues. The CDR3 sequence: CASSPGRGQETQYF. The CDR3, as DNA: TGTGCCAGCAGCCCTGGGAGAGGGCAAGAGACCCAGTACTTC.

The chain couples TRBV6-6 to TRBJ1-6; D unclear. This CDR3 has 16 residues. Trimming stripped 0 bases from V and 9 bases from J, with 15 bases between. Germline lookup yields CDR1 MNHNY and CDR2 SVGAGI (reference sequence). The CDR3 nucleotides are TGTGCCAGCAGTTACTCGAGGATCCAGGTAGTTTCACCCCTCCACTTT. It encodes CASSYSRIQVVSPLHF.

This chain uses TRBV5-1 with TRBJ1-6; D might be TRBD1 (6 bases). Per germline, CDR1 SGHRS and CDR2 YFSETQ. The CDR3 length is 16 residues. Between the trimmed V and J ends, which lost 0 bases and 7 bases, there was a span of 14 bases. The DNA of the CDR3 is TGCGCCAGCAGCTTGGCGGCCGGGGGGCAGAATTCACCCCTCCACTTT. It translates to CASSLAAGGQNSPLHF.

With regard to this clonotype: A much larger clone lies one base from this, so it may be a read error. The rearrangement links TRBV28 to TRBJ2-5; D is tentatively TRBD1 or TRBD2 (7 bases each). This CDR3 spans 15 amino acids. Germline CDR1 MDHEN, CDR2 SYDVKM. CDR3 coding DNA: TGTGCCGGCAGTTCCGGGGGAGGGACAGAAGAGACCCAGTACTTC. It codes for CAGSSGGGTEETQYF.

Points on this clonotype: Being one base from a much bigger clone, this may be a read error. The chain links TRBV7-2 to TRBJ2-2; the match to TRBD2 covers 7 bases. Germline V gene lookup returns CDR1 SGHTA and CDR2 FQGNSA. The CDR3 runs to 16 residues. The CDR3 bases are TGTGCCAGCAGCTTAGGGGGGGGTTGGCGCACCGGGGAGCGGTTTTTT. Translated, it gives CASSLGGGWRTGERFF.

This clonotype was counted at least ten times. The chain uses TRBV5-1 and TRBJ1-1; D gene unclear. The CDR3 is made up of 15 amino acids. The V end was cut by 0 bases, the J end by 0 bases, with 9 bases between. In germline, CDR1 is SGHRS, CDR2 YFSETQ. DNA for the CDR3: TGCGCCAGCAGCTTGGGTGTGGGAATGAACACTGAAGCTTTCTTT. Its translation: CASSLGVGMNTEAFF.

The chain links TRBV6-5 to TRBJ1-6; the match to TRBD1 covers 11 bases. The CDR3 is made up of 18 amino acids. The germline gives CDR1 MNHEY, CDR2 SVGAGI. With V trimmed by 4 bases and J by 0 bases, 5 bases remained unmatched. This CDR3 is CASSLDRGQSSYNSPLHF. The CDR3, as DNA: TGTGCCAGCAGTTTGGACAGGGGGCAAAGCTCCTATAATTCACCCCTCCACTTT.

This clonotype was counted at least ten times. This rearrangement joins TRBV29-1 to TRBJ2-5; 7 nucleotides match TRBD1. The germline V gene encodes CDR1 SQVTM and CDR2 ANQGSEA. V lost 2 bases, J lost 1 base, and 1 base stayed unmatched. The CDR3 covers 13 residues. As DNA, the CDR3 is TGCAGCGTTGAAAGGGGGCTCCAAGAGACCCAGTACTTC. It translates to CSVERGLQETQYF.

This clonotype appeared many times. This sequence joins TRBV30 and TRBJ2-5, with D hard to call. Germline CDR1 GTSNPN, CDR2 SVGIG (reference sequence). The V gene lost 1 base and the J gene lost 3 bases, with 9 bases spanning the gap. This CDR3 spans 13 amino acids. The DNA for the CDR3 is TGTGCCTGGAGTGCTCTCCTAAAAGAGACCCAGTACTTC. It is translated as CAWSALLKETQYF. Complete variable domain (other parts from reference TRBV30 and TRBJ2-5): SQTIHQWPATLVQPVGSPLSLECTVEGTSNPNLYWYRQAAGRGLQLLFYSVGIGQISSEVPQNLSASRPQDRQFILSSKKLLLSDSGFYLCAWSALLKETQYFGPGTRLLVL.

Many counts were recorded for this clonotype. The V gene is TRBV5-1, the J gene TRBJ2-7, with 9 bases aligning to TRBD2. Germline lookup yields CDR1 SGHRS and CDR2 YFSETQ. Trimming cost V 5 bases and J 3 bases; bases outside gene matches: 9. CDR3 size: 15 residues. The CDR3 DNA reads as TGCGCCAGCAGAGACCGACTAGCGGACCTCTACGAGCAGTACTTC. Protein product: CASRDRLADLYEQYF.

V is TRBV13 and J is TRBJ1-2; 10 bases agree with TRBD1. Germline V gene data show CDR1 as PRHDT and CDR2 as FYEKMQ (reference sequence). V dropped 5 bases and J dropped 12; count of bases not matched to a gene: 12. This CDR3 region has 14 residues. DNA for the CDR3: TGTGCCAGCAGCCCAAGAGGGACAGGGGAAGGCCACACCTTC. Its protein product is CASSPRGTGEGHTF.

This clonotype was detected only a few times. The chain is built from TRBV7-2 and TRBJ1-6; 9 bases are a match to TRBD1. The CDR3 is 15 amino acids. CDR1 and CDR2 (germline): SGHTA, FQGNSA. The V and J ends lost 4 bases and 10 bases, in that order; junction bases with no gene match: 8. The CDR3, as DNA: TGTGCCAGCAGCTCCTCCGGGACAGGGAAATCACCCCTCCACTTT. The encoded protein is CASSSSGTGKSPLHF.

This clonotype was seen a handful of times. CDR3 nucleotide sequence: TGCAGTGCTAGAGACAGGGGTTTGAATGAAGCTTTCTTT. Its translation is CSARDRGLNEAFF. The chain is built from TRBV20-1 and TRBJ1-1, with a weak D call TRBD1 (6 bases). V lost 0 bases, J lost 7 bases, and 12 bases lay in between. Germline-derived CDR1 and CDR2 are DFQATT and SNEGSKA (reference sequence). The CDR3 runs to 13 residues.

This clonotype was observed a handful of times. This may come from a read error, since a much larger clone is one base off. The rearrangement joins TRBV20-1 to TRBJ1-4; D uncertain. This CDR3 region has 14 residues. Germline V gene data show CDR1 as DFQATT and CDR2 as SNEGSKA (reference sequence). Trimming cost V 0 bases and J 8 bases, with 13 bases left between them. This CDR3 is CSARDPGKGEKLFF. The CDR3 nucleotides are TGCAGTGCTAGAGATCCTGGTAAAGGGGAAAAACTGTTTTTT.